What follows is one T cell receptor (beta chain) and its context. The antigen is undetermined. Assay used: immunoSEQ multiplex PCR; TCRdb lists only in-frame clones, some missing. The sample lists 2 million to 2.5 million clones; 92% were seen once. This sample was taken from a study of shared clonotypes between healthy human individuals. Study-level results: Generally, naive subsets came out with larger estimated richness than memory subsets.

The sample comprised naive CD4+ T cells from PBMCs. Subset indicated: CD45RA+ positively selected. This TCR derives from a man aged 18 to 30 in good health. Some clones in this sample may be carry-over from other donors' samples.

The CDR3: CASSENQREEFF. CDR3 sequence (DNA): TGTGCCAGCAGTGAAAATCAAAGGGAGGAGTTCTTC. V and J are TRBV25-1 and TRBJ2-1, with TRBD2 as a possible D gene (6 bases). Germline CDR1 MGHDK, CDR2 SYGVNS. V dropped 2 bases and J dropped 14 bases, with 13 bases sitting between them. This CDR3 has 12 residues.